The rows below give T cell receptor beta chains drawn from one sample of a study of blood T cell repertoires in COVID-19. TCRdb keeps only in-frame clones here, not all; method: immunoSEQ multiplex PCR. This sample has about 110,000 clones; about 85% occur once, and the top ten carry approximately 5%. Sequencing used peripheral blood. The receptors shown here come from a woman between 55 and 75 years old with COVID-19, enrolled during active disease. The CDR3 runs from the conserved cysteine through the conserved F or W. Each record gives: CDR3 DNA, CDR3 protein, D gene, J gene, clone size, V gene. A D gene is named only where the DNA matches it firmly. Size is omitted from some rows. Given values are once, few, many or a class for expanded clones.

TGCGCCAGCAGCCAAGATACAGGGGCGGGAAACACCATATATTTT	CASSQDTGAGNTIYF	TRBD1	TRBJ1-3	.	TRBV4-1
TGTGCCAGCTCACCTATCGGACAGGGGGAGGGCTACACCTTC	CASSPIGQGEGYTF	TRBD1	TRBJ1-2	.	TRBV18
TGTGCCAGCAGCTTAGGGACAGGGGGATACGAGCAGTACTTC	CASSLGTGGYEQYF	TRBD1	TRBJ2-7	.	TRBV28
TGCGCCAGCAGCTTGGCAGTTAGACAGGGAGATCGAGCTTTCTTT	CASSLAVRQGDRAFF	TRBD1	TRBJ1-1	.	TRBV5-1
TGTGCCAGCAGCGCCGGACAGGGATTAGGAAACACCATATATTTT	CASSAGQGLGNTIYF	TRBD1	TRBJ1-3	.	TRBV9
TGTGCCAGCAGCTTGGCGGTTCGGGGGAACTATGGCTACACCTTC	CASSLAVRGNYGYTF	.	TRBJ1-2	.	TRBV5-5
TGTGCCAGCAGCCCACTCGGACAGGGGCCGGCTTTCTTT	CASSPLGQGPAFF	TRBD1	TRBJ1-1	.	TRBV9
TGTGCCAGCAGCATACTAGCACCGACCACCGGGGAGCTGTTTTTT	CASSILAPTTGELFF	.	TRBJ2-2	.	TRBV7-9
TGCGCCAGCAGCCAAGTTGCCGGGGGAGACACCGGGGAGCTGTTTTTT	CASSQVAGGDTGELFF	.	TRBJ2-2	.	TRBV4-3
TGTGCCAGCAGCCAAGTATCTCAAGGGAGTGACAATCAGCCCCAGCATTTT	CASSQVSQGSDNQPQHF	.	TRBJ1-5	.	TRBV4-2
TGTGCCAGCAGCTTATTAGACAGGGGAGAAAAACTGTTTTTT	CASSLLDRGEKLFF	TRBD1	TRBJ1-4	few	TRBV7-9
TGTGCCAGCAGCCAAAACTATGGCTACACCTTC	CASSQNYGYTF	.	TRBJ1-2	.	TRBV11-2
TGTGCCAGCTGCCTATTTGTCTCCGCGGTTGAGACCCAGTACTTC	CASCLFVSAVETQYF	.	TRBJ2-5	.	TRBV6-5
TGCGCCAGCAGCTTGGTACTAGCGGGGGACGATACGCAGTATTTT	CASSLVLAGDDTQYF	TRBD2	TRBJ2-3	.	TRBV5-1
TGTGCCAGCAGCCAAGATCCGGCAGGTTGGGACGAGCAGTACTTC	CASSQDPAGWDEQYF	.	TRBJ2-7	.	TRBV4-2
TGCGCCAGCAGCTTGGCAGGGGTCGCAGATACGCAGTATTTT	CASSLAGVADTQYF	.	TRBJ2-3	.	TRBV5-1
TGTGCCAGCAGCCTCAACCCGACAGGGATGGGGACTGAAGCTTTCTTT	CASSLNPTGMGTEAFF	TRBD1	TRBJ1-1	few	TRBV7-2
TGTGCCAGCTCACCTCTCGGGGGATCCAATCAGCCCCAGCATTTT	CASSPLGGSNQPQHF	.	TRBJ1-5	.	TRBV18
TGTGCCAGTAGTATAGCGGGCGGGGGCCTCTCCTACGAGCAGTACTTC	CASSIAGGGLSYEQYF	.	TRBJ2-7	.	TRBV19
TGCGCCAGCAGCTTGGCCACTGCGGGGGGGTACAATGAGCAGTTCTTC	CASSLATAGGYNEQFF	TRBD2	TRBJ2-1	.	TRBV5-1
TGTGCTAGCAGCTTAGGGACTAGCGGATACAATGAGCAGTTCTTC	CASSLGTSGYNEQFF	TRBD2	TRBJ2-1	.	TRBV7-7
TGTGCCAGCAGTTTGATGCGCGACTATGGCTACACCTTC	CASSLMRDYGYTF	.	TRBJ1-2	.	TRBV12-3/TRBV12-4
TGTGCCAGCTCACCCTCCACGAGCTCCTACGAGCAGTACTTC	CASSPSTSSYEQYF	.	TRBJ2-7	.	TRBV18
TGTGCCAGCAGCTTCGGGACAGGGGCCATCTCTGGAAACACCATATATTTT	CASSFGTGAISGNTIYF	TRBD1	TRBJ1-3	.	TRBV5-6
TGCGCCAGCAGCCAAGGTCGGGGACAGCTAAATCAGCCCCAGCATTTT	CASSQGRGQLNQPQHF	TRBD1	TRBJ1-5	.	TRBV4-1
TGTGCCAGTAGTATTAGCGGGGGAGAGACCCAGTACTTC	CASSISGGETQYF	TRBD2	TRBJ2-5	.	TRBV19
TGTGCCAGCAGCTTCGAAGCTGCGAGTCAAGCTTTCTTT	CASSFEAASQAFF	.	TRBJ1-1	.	TRBV5-5
TGTGCCAGCAGTGATATCCTAGCGGGGGGATATCCCGAAGAGACCCAGTACTTC	CASSDILAGGYPEETQYF	TRBD2	TRBJ2-5	.	TRBV2
TGCGCCAGCAGTGAGTCGTCGGGGAGCACTGAAGCTTTCTTT	CASSESSGSTEAFF	.	TRBJ1-1	.	TRBV10-1
TGTGCCAGCAGTGAGACTAGCGGGAACTACGAGCAGTACTTC	CASSETSGNYEQYF	TRBD2	TRBJ2-7	once	TRBV2
TGTGCCTGGAGTGTAGGAGAGGGGGATAACTACGAGCAGTACTTC	CAWSVGEGDNYEQYF	.	TRBJ2-7	.	TRBV30
TGTGCCAGCAGCTACGGACAGGGACAAGCTTTCTTT	CASSYGQGQAFF	TRBD1	TRBJ1-1	.	TRBV11-2
TGTGCCAGCAGCTTCGGACAGGGAAACTACGAGCAGTACTTC	CASSFGQGNYEQYF	TRBD1	TRBJ2-7	.	TRBV7-9
TGTGCCAGCAGCCATGCCGGGACAGGGCGTCTAGGCGAGCAGTACTTC	CASSHAGTGRLGEQYF	TRBD1	TRBJ2-7	once	TRBV3-1/TRBV3-2
TGTGCCAGCAGTTTAGGCCCGACGGGCGAGCAGTACTTC	CASSLGPTGEQYF	.	TRBJ2-7	.	TRBV27
TGTGCCAGCAGCCAAGGCTTTGGGACTAGCGGGGTAAATGAGCAGTTCTTC	CASSQGFGTSGVNEQFF	TRBD2	TRBJ2-1	.	TRBV3-1/TRBV3-2
TGTGCCAGCAGCCGACAGAGAGAGACCCAGTACTTC	CASSRQRETQYF	.	TRBJ2-5	.	TRBV3-1/TRBV3-2
TGTGCCAGCAGCTTACCACAGGGGGCATATAATTCACCCCTCCACTTT	CASSLPQGAYNSPLHF	TRBD1	TRBJ1-6	.	TRBV11-2
TGCGCCAGCAGCCAAGATGCAGGACAGGCTAGCTCACCCCTCCACTTT	CASSQDAGQASSPLHF	TRBD1	TRBJ1-6	.	TRBV4-3
TGTGCCAGCAGCGTTGTGACAGGGCGCTGCACTGAAGCTTTCTTT	CASSVVTGRCTEAFF	TRBD1	TRBJ1-1	.	TRBV9